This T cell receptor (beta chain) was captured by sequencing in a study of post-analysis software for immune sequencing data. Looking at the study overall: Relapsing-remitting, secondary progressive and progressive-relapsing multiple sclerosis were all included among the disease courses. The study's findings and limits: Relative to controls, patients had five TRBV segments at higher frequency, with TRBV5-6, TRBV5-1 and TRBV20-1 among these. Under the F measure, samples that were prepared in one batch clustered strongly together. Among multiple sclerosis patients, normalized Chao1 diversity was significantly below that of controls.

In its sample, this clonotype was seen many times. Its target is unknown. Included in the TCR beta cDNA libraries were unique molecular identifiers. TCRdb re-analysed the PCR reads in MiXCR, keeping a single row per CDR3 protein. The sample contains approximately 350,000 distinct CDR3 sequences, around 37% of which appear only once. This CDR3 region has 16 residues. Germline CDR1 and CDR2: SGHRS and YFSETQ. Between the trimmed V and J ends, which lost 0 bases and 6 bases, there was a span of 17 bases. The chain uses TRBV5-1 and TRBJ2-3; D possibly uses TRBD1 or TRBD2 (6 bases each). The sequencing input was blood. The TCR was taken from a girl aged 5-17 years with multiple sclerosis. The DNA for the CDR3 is TGCGCCAGCAGCTTGGGGACGGGGGCCCTATCCGATACGCAGTATTTT. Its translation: CASSLGTGALSDTQYF. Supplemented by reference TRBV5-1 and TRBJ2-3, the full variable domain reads KAGVTQTPRYLIKTRGQQVTLSCSPISGHRSVSWYQQTPGQGLQFLFEYFSETQRNKGNFPGRFSGRQFSNSRSEMNVSTLELGDSALYLCASSLGTGALSDTQYFGPGTRLTVL.